The rows below give T cell receptor beta chains drawn from one sample of a study of CD8+ T cells in alopecia areata. The protocol was immunoSEQ multiplex PCR, while the TCRdb copy is restricted to in-frame clones and leaves out a portion. In the table there are around 97,000 clones, 85% to 90% of which are singletons. The input for sequencing was CD8+ T cells sorted from blood, taken between weeks 30 and 35, from a patient treated with tofacitinib. These receptors were collected from a human donor with alopecia areata. Each CDR3 is given without its conserved first and last residue. D genes are given only for firm matches.

D: -; V: TRBV27; J: TRBJ2-7; CDR3: ASSPGASYEQY
D: -; V: TRBV28; J: TRBJ1-2; CDR3: ASSLWDANYGYT
D: TRBD1; V: TRBV7-8; J: TRBJ2-7; CDR3: ASLSGTEVYEQY
D: -; V: TRBV11-2; J: TRBJ2-1; CDR3: ASSLAAQF
D: -; V: TRBV20-1; J: TRBJ2-5; CDR3: SAPIGETQY
D: -; V: TRBV5-1; J: TRBJ2-7; CDR3: ASSPWTASYEQY
D: TRBD1; V: TRBV29-1; J: TRBJ1-2; CDR3: SVEFATGPANYGYT
D: TRBD1; V: TRBV15; J: TRBJ2-3; CDR3: ATSSGQGRDTQY
D: -; V: TRBV5-4; J: TRBJ2-5; CDR3: ASRTSEKETQY
D: TRBD1; V: TRBV2; J: TRBJ2-7; CDR3: AIEATGVIDEQY
D: TRBD2; V: TRBV27; J: TRBJ2-3; CDR3: ASSWTSGSTDTQY
D: TRBD1; V: TRBV30; J: TRBJ1-1; CDR3: AWRGGQGSPEAF
D: -; V: TRBV27; J: TRBJ2-3; CDR3: ASSLLESVDTQY
D: -; V: TRBV27; J: TRBJ2-7; CDR3: ASSLGTESSYEQY
D: -; V: TRBV30; J: TRBJ2-1; CDR3: AWTRWEQTYNEQF
D: -; V: TRBV4-1; J: TRBJ2-5; CDR3: ASSQDQDNRETQY
D: -; V: TRBV5-1; J: TRBJ2-3; CDR3: ASSLALGLSDTQY
D: TRBD1; V: TRBV7-2; J: TRBJ1-2; CDR3: ASANTGTGGYGYT
D: TRBD1; V: TRBV6-1; J: TRBJ2-7; CDR3: ASSEATGPGQSIYEQY
D: -; V: TRBV15; J: TRBJ2-2; CDR3: ATGTENTGELF
D: -; V: TRBV9; J: TRBJ2-1; CDR3: ASSVEWWKDEQF
D: -; V: TRBV9; J: TRBJ2-1; CDR3: ASSVISKGNEQF
D: -; V: TRBV11-2; J: TRBJ2-4; CDR3: ASSPLDPKNIQY
D: TRBD1; V: TRBV29-1; J: TRBJ2-7; CDR3: SGLGTDSYEQY
D: -; V: TRBV7-9; J: TRBJ1-5; CDR3: ASSFDLGSQPQH